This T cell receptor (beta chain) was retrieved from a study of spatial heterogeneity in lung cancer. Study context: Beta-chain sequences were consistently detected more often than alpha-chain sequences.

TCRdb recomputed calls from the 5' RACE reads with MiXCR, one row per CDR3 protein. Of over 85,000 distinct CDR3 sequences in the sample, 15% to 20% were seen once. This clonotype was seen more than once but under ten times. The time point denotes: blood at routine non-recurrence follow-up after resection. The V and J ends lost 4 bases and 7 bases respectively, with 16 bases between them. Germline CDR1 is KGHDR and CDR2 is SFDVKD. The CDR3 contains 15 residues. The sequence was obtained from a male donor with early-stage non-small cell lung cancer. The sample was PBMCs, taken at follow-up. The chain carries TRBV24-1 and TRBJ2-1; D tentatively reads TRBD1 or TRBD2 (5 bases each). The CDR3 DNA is TGTGCCACCAGTGACGCCGGGACGGGGAAAAATGAGCAGTTCTTC. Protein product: CATSDAGTGKNEQFF.